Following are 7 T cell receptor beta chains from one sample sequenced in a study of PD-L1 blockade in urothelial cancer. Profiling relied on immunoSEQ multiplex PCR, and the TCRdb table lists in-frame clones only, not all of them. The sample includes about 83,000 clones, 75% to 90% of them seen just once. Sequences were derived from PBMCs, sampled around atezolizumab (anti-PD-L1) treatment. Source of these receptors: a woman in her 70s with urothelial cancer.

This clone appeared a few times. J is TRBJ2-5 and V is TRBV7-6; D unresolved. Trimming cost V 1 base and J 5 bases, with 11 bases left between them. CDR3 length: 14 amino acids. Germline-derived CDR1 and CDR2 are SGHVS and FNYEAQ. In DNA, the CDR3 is TGTGCCAGCAGCTTAGGTCCTACGAGGGAGACCCAGTACTTC. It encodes CASSLGPTRETQYF.

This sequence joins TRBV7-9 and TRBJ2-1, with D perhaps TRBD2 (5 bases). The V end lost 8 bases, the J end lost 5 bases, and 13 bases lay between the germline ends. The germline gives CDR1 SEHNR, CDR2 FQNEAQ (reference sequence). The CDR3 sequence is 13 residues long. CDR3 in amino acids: CASGSGAHNEQFF. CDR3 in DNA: TGTGCCAGCGGAAGCGGAGCCCACAATGAGCAGTTCTTC.

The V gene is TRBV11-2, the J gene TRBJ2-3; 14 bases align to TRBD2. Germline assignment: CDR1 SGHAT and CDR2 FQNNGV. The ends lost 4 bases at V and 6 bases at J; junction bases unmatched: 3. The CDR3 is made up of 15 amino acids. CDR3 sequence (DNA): TGTGCCAGCAGCTCGGGACTAGCGGGAGCGGATACGCAGTATTTT. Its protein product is CASSSGLAGADTQYF. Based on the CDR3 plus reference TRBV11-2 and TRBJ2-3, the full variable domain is EAGVAQSPRYKIIEKRQSVAFWCNPISGHATLYWYQQILGQGPKLLIQFQNNGVVDDSQLPKDRFSAERLKGVDSTLKIQPAKLEDSAVYLCASSSGLAGADTQYFGPGTRLTVL.

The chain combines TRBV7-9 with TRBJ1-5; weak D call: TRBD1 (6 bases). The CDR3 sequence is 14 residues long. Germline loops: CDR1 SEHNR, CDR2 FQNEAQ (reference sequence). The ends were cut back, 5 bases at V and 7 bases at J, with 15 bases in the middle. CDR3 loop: CASSLGQDGQPQHF. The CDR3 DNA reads TGTGCCAGCAGCCTGGGACAAGACGGACAGCCCCAGCATTTT.

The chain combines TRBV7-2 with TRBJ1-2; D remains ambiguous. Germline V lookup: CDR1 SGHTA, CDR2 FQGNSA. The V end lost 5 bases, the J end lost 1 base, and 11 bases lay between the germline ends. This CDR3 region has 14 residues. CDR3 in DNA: TGTGCCAGCAGCCGAGGGTGGGGTAACTATGGCTACACCTTC. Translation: CASSRGWGNYGYTF.

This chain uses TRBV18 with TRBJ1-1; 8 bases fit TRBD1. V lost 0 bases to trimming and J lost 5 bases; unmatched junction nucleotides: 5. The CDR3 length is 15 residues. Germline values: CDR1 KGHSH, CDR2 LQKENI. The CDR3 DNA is TGTGCCAGCTCACCACCGAGACAGGGGAATACTGAAGCTTTCTTT. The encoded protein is CASSPPRQGNTEAFF.

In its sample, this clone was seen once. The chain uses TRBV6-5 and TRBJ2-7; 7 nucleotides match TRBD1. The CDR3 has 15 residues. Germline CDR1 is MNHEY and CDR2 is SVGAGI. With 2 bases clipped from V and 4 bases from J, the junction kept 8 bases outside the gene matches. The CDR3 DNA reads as TGTGCCAGCAGTTACCGGTTTGACAGGGCTTACGAGCAGTACTTC. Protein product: CASSYRFDRAYEQYF.